These 26 T cell receptor beta chains originate from one sample sequenced in a study of control samples from healthy donors and cancer patients. Sequencing used immunoSEQ multiplex PCR; TCRdb keeps in-frame clones, though not all of them. The sample includes about 120,000 clones, around 92% of them seen just once. The sequencing input was PBMCs. These receptor sequences come from a man aged 80 or over with head and neck cancer.

The CDR3, as DNA: TGTGCCAGCAGTATTGGAGATACGCAGTATTTT. Its translation is CASSIGDTQYF. The chain carries TRBV6-5 and TRBJ2-3; D ambiguous. From germline, CDR1 is MNHEY and CDR2 SVGAGI. Between the trimmed V and J ends, which lost 5 bases and 5 bases, there was a span of 5 bases. This CDR3 spans 11 amino acids.

The genes are TRBV7-2 and TRBJ1-5; D possibly corresponds to TRBD1 (6 bases). The CDR3 is 13 residues long. V lost 5 bases and J lost 7, with 12 bases in between. Germline V gene data show CDR1 as SGHTA and CDR2 as FQGNSA. CDR3 loop: CASSIQGGQPQHF. As DNA, the CDR3 is TGTGCCAGCAGCATACAGGGAGGGCAGCCCCAGCATTTT.

J is TRBJ1-1 and V is TRBV10-1; D uncertain. V shed 2 bases and J shed 4 bases, with 5 bases lying between them. The CDR3 spans 12 residues. Germline V CDR1 and CDR2: WNHNN, SYGVQD (reference sequence). CDR3 nucleotides: TGCGCCAGCAGTGAGGGCGGCACTGAAGCTTTCTTT. Amino acid sequence: CASSEGGTEAFF.

The V gene is TRBV5-5, the J gene TRBJ2-7, with 7 bases identical to TRBD1. CDR3 length equals 14 residues. The germline V gene has CDR1 SGHKS and CDR2 YYEKEE (reference sequence). With 0 bases clipped from V and 2 bases from J, the junction kept 2 bases outside the gene matches. The CDR3 spells CASSLAGQAYEQYF. In nucleotides, the CDR3 is TGTGCCAGCAGCTTGGCAGGACAGGCCTACGAGCAGTACTTC. Full variable domain (remainder filled in from reference TRBV5-5 and TRBJ2-7): DAGVTQSPTHLIKTRGQQVTLRCSPISGHKSVSWYQQVLGQGPQFIFQYYEKEERGRGNFPDRFSARQFPNYSSELNVNALLLGDSALYLCASSLAGQAYEQYFGPGTRLTVT.

The chain employs TRBV4-1 and TRBJ2-7, with a possible D match to TRBD2 (6 bases). V lost 0 bases to trimming and J lost 0 bases, with 12 bases between them. The length of the CDR3 is 16 residues. CDR1 is MGHRA, CDR2 YSYEKL, per germline. CDR3 protein: CASSQDPRGLSYEQYF. CDR3 DNA sequence: TGCGCCAGCAGCCAAGATCCGAGGGGACTCTCCTACGAGCAGTACTTC.

The V gene is TRBV2, the J gene TRBJ2-7; TRBD1 aligns across 8 bases. V lost 6 bases to trimming and J lost 3 bases; unmatched junction nucleotides: 1. Germline V gives CDR1 SNHLY, CDR2 FYNNEI. The CDR3 runs to 12 residues. The CDR3 nucleotides are TGTGCCAGCAGAGACAGGGGCTACGAGCAGTACTTC. It translates to CASRDRGYEQYF.

The chain links TRBV5-5 to TRBJ1-3, with D hard to call. V shed 4 bases and J shed 9 bases, with 11 bases lying between them. The CDR3 loop spans 12 amino acids. Germline CDR1 is SGHKS and CDR2 is YYEKEE (reference sequence). The CDR3 DNA sequence: TGTGCCAGCAGCAACGGCCTGGGCACCATATATTTT. Translating it yields CASSNGLGTIYF.

A few counts support this clone. This chain links TRBV4-3 with TRBJ2-4, with a tentative D call TRBD2 (7 bases). Germline V gene lookup returns CDR1 LGHNA and CDR2 YSLEER. The V gene lost 0 bases and the J gene lost 6 bases, with 12 bases spanning the gap. The CDR3 covers 15 residues. The chain's CDR3 is CASSQERGLGNIQYF. For the CDR3, the DNA is TGCGCCAGCAGCCAAGAGCGGGGGCTTGGAAACATTCAGTACTTC.

The chain combines TRBV6-6 with TRBJ1-5; unclear D gene. V lost 4 bases and J 6 bases, leaving 10 bases between the germline ends. The CDR3 extends over 13 amino acids. The germline CDR1 and CDR2 sequences are MNHNY and SVGAGI (reference sequence). CDR3 loop: CASSSSLGQPQHF. For the CDR3, the DNA is TGTGCCAGCAGTTCCAGCTTGGGTCAGCCCCAGCATTTT.

This clone occurred once. The chain carries TRBV2 and TRBJ2-2; D is uncertain. This CDR3 is built from 14 residues. The V end was cut by 3 bases, the J end by 6 bases, with 11 bases between. In germline, CDR1 is SNHLY, CDR2 FYNNEI. This CDR3 is CASSDLSPPGELFF. Written as DNA, the CDR3 is TGTGCCAGCAGTGACTTATCCCCTCCCGGGGAGCTGTTTTTT.

A single count supports this clone. The chain's CDR3 is CASSYRDSDYGYTF. The CDR3 DNA reads as TGTGCCAGCAGCTACCGGGACAGTGACTATGGCTACACCTTC. The chain carries TRBV5-4 and TRBJ1-2, with 7 nucleotides matching TRBD1. The CDR3 extends over 14 amino acids. The germline CDR1 and CDR2 sequences are SGHNT and YYREEE (reference sequence). Losses at the gene ends were 3 bases for V and 3 bases for J; bases not matched to a gene: 5.

The J gene is TRBJ2-7, the V gene TRBV14; 9 nucleotides match TRBD2. The CDR3 extends over 17 amino acids. The V gene's germline CDR1 is SGHDN and CDR2 FVKESK. J was trimmed by 2 bases and V by 0 bases; bases with no gene match: 8. The CDR3 nucleotides are TGTGCCAGCAGCCAAGACCCTAGCGGGACAGCTCCCTACGAGCAGTACTTC. Its protein is CASSQDPSGTAPYEQYF.

This chain joins TRBV2 and TRBJ1-2; D may be TRBD1 (6 bases). V lost 7 bases, J lost 0 bases, and 12 bases lay in between. Germline V gene lookup returns CDR1 SNHLY and CDR2 FYNNEI. CDR3 length: 14 residues. CDR3 protein: CASTRTDSNYGYTF. CDR3 coding DNA: TGTGCCAGCACCCGGACAGATTCTAACTATGGCTACACCTTC.

The chain recombines TRBV4-3 with TRBJ2-7; TRBD2 agrees at 9 bases. In germline, CDR1 is LGHNA, CDR2 YSLEER. The CDR3 runs to 16 residues. Unmatched junction bases numbered 10, after V lost 1 base and J lost 6 bases. The CDR3 sequence: CASSQAPVAGDSEQYF. The CDR3 coding sequence is TGCGCCAGCAGCCAAGCCCCCGTAGCGGGAGACTCCGAGCAGTACTTC.

This sequence joins TRBV3-1 (or the pseudogene TRBV3-2) and TRBJ1-4, with a possible D match to TRBD1 (6 bases). The CDR3 length is 16 residues. Trimming took 4 bases from V and 2 from J, leaving 14 bases between them. The germline V gene has CDR1 LGHDT and CDR2 YNNKEL (reference sequence). The CDR3 nucleotides are TGTGCCAGCAGCCCAGGGGCGCGGGGGACTAATGAAAAACTGTTTTTT. It yields the protein CASSPGARGTNEKLFF.

The J gene is TRBJ2-7, the V gene TRBV6-7; D is perhaps TRBD2 (5 bases). TRBV6-7 is treated as an ORF (open reading frame) with a function not yet certain. This CDR3 is built from 16 residues. V was shortened by 1 base and J by 6 bases, with 19 bases between the two germline ends. The CDR3 DNA follows: TGTGCCAGCAGTTACTTGTATGGAGTGGATGGAGGCGAGCAGTACTTC. Its translation is CASSYLYGVDGGEQYF.

The chain uses TRBV9 and TRBJ1-2; D unresolved. Trimming took 1 base from V and 3 from J, leaving 10 bases between them. CDR3 length equals 14 residues. Germline V gene lookup returns CDR1 SGDLS and CDR2 YYNGEE. The CDR3 DNA is TGTGCCAGCAGCGTATCCCGTACCGACTATGGCTACACCTTC. This sequence encodes CASSVSRTDYGYTF. The complete variable domain, with remaining parts taken from reference TRBV9 and TRBJ1-2, reads DSGVTQTPKHLITATGQRVTLRCSPRSGDLSVYWYQQSLDQGLQFLIQYYNGEERAKGNILERFSAQQFPDLHSELNLSSLELGDSALYFCASSVSRTDYGYTFGSGTRLTVV.

The chain has TRBV27 and TRBJ2-7; 10 nucleotides match TRBD1. The germline V gene has CDR1 MNHEY and CDR2 SMNVEV (reference sequence). The CDR3 is 14 amino acids. V lost 3 bases and J lost 4; bases outside the gene matches: 3. CDR3 nucleotides: TGTGCCAGCAGTTTCGGGACAGGGGAATACGAGCAGTACTTC. Its protein product is CASSFGTGEYEQYF.

This sequence joins TRBV5-4 and TRBJ2-7; 8 bases are a match to TRBD1. The germline V gene encodes CDR1 SGHNT and CDR2 YYREEE (reference sequence). The ends lost 3 bases at V and 2 bases at J; junction bases unmatched: 10. The CDR3 length is 16 residues. Here the CDR3 reads CASSSMGQVPPYEQYF. Here the CDR3 DNA reads TGTGCCAGCAGCTCGATGGGACAGGTACCCCCCTACGAGCAGTACTTC.

The genes are TRBV29-1 and TRBJ1-1, with D maybe TRBD1 (6 bases). Germline CDR1 and CDR2: SQVTM and ANQGSEA. The CDR3 contains 12 residues. V lost 4 bases and J 4 bases, leaving 10 bases between the germline ends. CDR3 protein: CSVGWGATEAFF. The CDR3 DNA follows: TGCAGCGTTGGATGGGGGGCCACTGAAGCTTTCTTT.

Here the CDR3 reads CASSLVGANTEAFF. The CDR3 DNA follows: TGCGCCAGCAGCTTGGTGGGGGCGAACACTGAAGCTTTCTTT. The gene calls are TRBV5-1 and TRBJ1-1, with D tentatively TRBD1 (6 bases). The CDR3 length is 14 residues. Trimming left V 0 bases short and J 1 base short, with 7 bases between. The germline V gene has CDR1 SGHRS and CDR2 YFSETQ. The variable domain in full, completed from reference TRBV5-1 and TRBJ1-1, reads KAGVTQTPRYLIKTRGQQVTLSCSPISGHRSVSWYQQTPGQGLQFLFEYFSETQRNKGNFPGRFSGRQFSNSRSEMNVSTLELGDSALYLCASSLVGANTEAFFGQGTRLTVV.

This sequence joins TRBV7-2 and TRBJ2-5, with TRBD2 identical over 9 bases. The CDR3 is 17 amino acids. Per germline, CDR1 SGHTA and CDR2 FQGNSA. The V gene end was trimmed by 1 base and the J gene end by 4 bases; junction bases not matched to a gene: 10. Written as DNA, the CDR3 is TGTGCCAGCAGCTTAGGGGTTCAAGCGGGAGGCGGAGAGACCCAGTACTTC. Its translation is CASSLGVQAGGGETQYF.

V is TRBV4-2 and J is TRBJ1-2; D perhaps matches TRBD1 (5 bases). V lost 5 bases and J 3 bases, leaving 16 bases between the germline ends. Germline-derived CDR1 and CDR2 are LGHNA and YNFKEQ. CDR3 size: 15 residues. DNA for the CDR3: TGTGCCAGCAGCTTTAACCGGGGGTCGGACTATGGCTACACCTTC. The encoded protein is CASSFNRGSDYGYTF.

The CDR3 loop reads CAWSVRDRLNSPLHF. The DNA for the CDR3 is TGTGCCTGGAGTGTACGGGACAGGCTAAATTCACCCCTCCACTTT. V and J are TRBV30 and TRBJ1-6; 8 positions agree with TRBD1. The CDR3 totals 15 residues. V lost 0 bases to trimming and J lost 7 bases; unmatched junction nucleotides: 5. Germline CDR1 is GTSNPN and CDR2 is SVGIG (reference sequence).

The chain carries TRBV20-1 and TRBJ2-7; no firm D call. Trimming took 5 bases from V and 1 from J, leaving 6 bases between them. Germline V gene sequence: CDR1 DFQATT, CDR2 SNEGSKA (reference sequence). The CDR3 consists of 11 residues. The DNA of the CDR3 is TGCAGTGCTTCTCATTCCTACGAGCAGTACTTC. Amino acids: CSASHSYEQYF.

The chain carries TRBV6-2 or TRBV6-3 and TRBJ1-5, with 10 bases matching TRBD1. J was trimmed by 2 bases and V by 2 bases; bases with no gene match: 9. This CDR3 is 18 amino acids long. The germline CDR1 and CDR2 sequences are MNHEY and SVGEGT. As DNA, the CDR3 is TGTGCCAGCAGTTACCGGGGACAGGGGATATTTCGCAATCAGCCCCAGCATTTT. Protein product: CASSYRGQGIFRNQPQHF.